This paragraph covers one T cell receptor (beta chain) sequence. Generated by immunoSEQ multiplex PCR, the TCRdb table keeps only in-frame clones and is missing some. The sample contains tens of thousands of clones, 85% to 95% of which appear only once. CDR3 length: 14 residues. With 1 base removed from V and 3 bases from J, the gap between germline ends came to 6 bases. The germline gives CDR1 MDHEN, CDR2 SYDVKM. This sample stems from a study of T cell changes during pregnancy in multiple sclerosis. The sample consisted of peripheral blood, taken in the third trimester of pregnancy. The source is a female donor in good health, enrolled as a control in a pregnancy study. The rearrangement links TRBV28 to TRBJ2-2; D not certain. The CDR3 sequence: CASSLYPYTGELFF. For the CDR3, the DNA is TGTGCCAGCAGTTTATATCCCTACACCGGGGAGCTGTTTTTT.